These T cell receptor beta chains were read from a single sample in a study of blood T cells in healthy people across ages. TCRdb fed the 5' RACE reads into MiXCR, producing one record per CDR3 protein. The table has about 1.4 million distinct CDR3 sequences, 59% seen once. The sequenced sample consisted of blood. The receptors shown here come from a man younger than 35 in good health. The CDR3 runs from the conserved cysteine through the conserved F or W. Fields, in order: J gene, V gene, clone size, D gene, CDR3 protein, CDR3 DNA. The D gene is left open where the match is weak. Clone size, where shown, is once, few, many, or a class for clones that have expanded.

>TRBJ2-7|TRBV7-2|.|.
CASSFPHVYEQYF
TGTGCCAGCAGCTTTCCGCACGTCTACGAGCAGTACTTC
>TRBJ1-2|TRBV10-2|few|.
CASSGLRQLSGYTF
TGCGCCAGCAGTGGTCTACGACAGCTTAGTGGCTACACCTTC
>TRBJ2-3|TRBV28|.|.
CASRAAGDTGTQYF
TGTGCCAGCAGGGCAGCAGGGGACACAGGTACGCAGTATTTT
>TRBJ2-6|TRBV25-1|.|.
CASMGNSGANVLTF
TGTGCCAGCATGGGGAACTCTGGGGCCAACGTCCTGACTTTC
>TRBJ2-6|TRBV4-3|few|.
CASSQVGASGANVLTF
TGCGCCAGCAGCCAAGTGGGCGCCTCTGGGGCCAACGTCCTGACTTTC
>TRBJ2-6|TRBV12-3/TRBV12-4|.|.
CASISDLGIWGSGANVLTF
TGTGCCAGCATTTCGGACCTAGGTATATGGGGCTCTGGGGCCAACGTCCTGACTTTC
>TRBJ2-3|TRBV5-1|few|.
CASSLAGRFDTQYF
TGCGCCAGCAGCTTGGCGGGGAGGTTCGATACGCAGTATTTT
>TRBJ2-3|TRBV15|.|TRBD2
CATGAGLAFTDTQYF
TGTGCCACGGGAGCGGGACTAGCTTTCACAGATACGCAGTATTTT
>TRBJ2-3|TRBV7-9|.|.
CASSPRTTTSTDTQYF
TGTGCCAGCAGCCCGAGGACGACTACTAGCACAGATACGCAGTATTTT
>TRBJ2-3|TRBV6-2/TRBV6-3|few|.
CASSYQQDTQYF
TGTGCCAGCAGTTACCAACAGGATACGCAGTATTTT
>TRBJ2-1|TRBV20-1|.|.
CSAQGSGEQFF
TGCAGTGCTCAGGGTAGCGGTGAGCAGTTCTTC
>TRBJ1-6|TRBV25-1|few|.
CASSDQRVSPLHF
TGTGCCAGCAGTGACCAGAGAGTTTCACCCCTCCACTTT
>TRBJ2-3|TRBV28|few|.
CASSERSSTDTQYF
TGTGCCAGCAGTGAGCGGTCGAGCACAGATACGCAGTATTTT
>TRBJ2-7|TRBV27|many|.
CASSFQGSYEQYF
TGTGCCAGCAGCTTCCAGGGCTCCTACGAGCAGTACTTC
>TRBJ1-2|TRBV7-2|.|.
CASSFKIGYTF
TGTGCCAGCAGCTTTAAAATTGGCTACACCTTC
>TRBJ2-7|TRBV6-5|.|.
CASRRRSSYEQYF
TGTGCCAGCAGAAGAAGGAGCTCCTACGAGCAGTACTTC
>TRBJ2-1|TRBV4-3|.|TRBD2
CASSQVPLAGAEQFF
TGCGCCAGCAGCCAAGTTCCTCTAGCGGGGGCTGAGCAGTTCTTC
>TRBJ2-4|TRBV20-1|.|TRBD2
CSATGGAKNIQYF
TGCAGTGCCACCGGGGGGGCCAAAAACATTCAGTACTTC
>TRBJ2-3|TRBV7-2|few|TRBD2
CASSLARGGWGNTQYF
TGTGCCAGCAGCTTAGCCCGGGGGGGGTGGGGAAATACGCAGTATTTT
>TRBJ2-7|TRBV7-2|.|.
CASSLDDGGGTYNEQYF
TGTGCCAGCAGCTTAGATGACGGGGGTGGGACCTACAATGAGCAGTACTTC
>TRBJ2-7|TRBV9|.|TRBD1
CASSVADRGFYEQYF
TGTGCCAGCAGCGTAGCGGACAGGGGTTTCTACGAGCAGTACTTC
>TRBJ2-1|TRBV28|.|.
CASSILPSSYNEQFF
TGTGCCAGCAGTATCCTTCCGAGCTCCTACAATGAGCAGTTCTTC
>TRBJ2-7|TRBV4-2|few|TRBD2
CASSQVKLAGGSYEQYF
TGTGCCAGCAGCCAAGTCAAATTAGCGGGAGGTTCCTACGAGCAGTACTTC
>TRBJ2-5|TRBV7-2|many|.
CASSLVKETQYF
TGTGCCAGCAGCTTAGTCAAAGAGACCCAGTACTTC
>TRBJ2-3|TRBV11-3|.|.
CASRRDSDTDTQYF
TGTGCCAGCAGAAGGGACTCCGACACAGATACGCAGTATTTT
>TRBJ2-7|TRBV6-2/TRBV6-3|few|.
CAPEGYEQYF
TGTGCCCCAGAGGGCTACGAGCAGTACTTC
>TRBJ1-1|TRBV4-2|.|.
CASSHLVQPSAFF
TGTGCCAGCAGCCACCTCGTACAACCATCAGCTTTCTTT
>TRBJ2-3|TRBV3-1|.|TRBD1
CASSQPARGTDAQYF
TGTGCCAGCAGCCAACCAGCCCGAGGGACAGATGCGCAGTATTTT
>TRBJ2-1|TRBV5-1|.|.
CASSVLVHEQFF
TGCGCCAGCAGCGTACTAGTCCATGAGCAGTTCTTC
>TRBJ1-2|TRBV28|.|.
CASNVLGGAFYGYTF
TGTGCCAGCAACGTACTTGGAGGGGCCTTCTATGGCTACACCTTC
>TRBJ1-1|TRBV6-5|.|.
CASSATESEAFF
TGTGCCAGCAGTGCCACGGAGTCAGAAGCTTTCTTT
>TRBJ1-1|TRBV12-3/TRBV12-4|.|.
CASSWEDNTEAFF
TGTGCCAGCAGTTGGGAAGACAACACTGAAGCTTTCTTT